Detailed here is one T cell receptor (beta chain). These data are taken from a study of CD8+ T cells in alopecia areata. CDR1 and CDR2 from the germline V gene are MDHEN and SYDVKM. Trimming stripped 10 bases from V and 4 bases from J, with 16 bases between. This CDR3 is built from 13 residues. Treatment given: oral pan-JAK inhibitor, 5-10 mg twice daily. Samples from alopecia areata patients were lesional scalp punch biopsies and peripheral blood. Isolated RNA was reverse transcribed into cDNA used as the sequencing template. Assay used: immunoSEQ multiplex PCR; TCRdb lists only in-frame clones, some missing. Among 150,000 to 250,000 clones listed, 58% were seen once.

The sample consisted of CD4+ T cells sorted from blood, taken at week 24, from a patient treated with tofacitinib. The chain carries TRBV28 and TRBJ1-2; TRBD1 might be the D (5 bases). The receptor comes from a human donor with alopecia areata. DNA for the CDR3: TGTGCCATCCGGGACCCACAGACCTATGGCTACACCTTC. Protein sequence: CAIRDPQTYGYTF.